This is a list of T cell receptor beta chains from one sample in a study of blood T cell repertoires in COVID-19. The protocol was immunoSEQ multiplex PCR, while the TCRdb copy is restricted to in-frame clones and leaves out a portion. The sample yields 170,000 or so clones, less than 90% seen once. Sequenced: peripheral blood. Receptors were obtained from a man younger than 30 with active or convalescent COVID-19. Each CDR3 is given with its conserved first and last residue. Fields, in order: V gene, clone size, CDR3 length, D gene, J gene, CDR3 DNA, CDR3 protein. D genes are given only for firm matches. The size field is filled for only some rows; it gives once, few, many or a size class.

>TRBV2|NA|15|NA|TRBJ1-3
TGTGCCAGTGGTTCAGGGGAATTCTCTGGAAACACCATATATTTT
CASGSGEFSGNTIYF
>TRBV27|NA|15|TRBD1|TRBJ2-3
TGTGCCAGCAGTTCCTCCAGGACAGGTTGGGATACGCAGTATTTT
CASSSSRTGWDTQYF
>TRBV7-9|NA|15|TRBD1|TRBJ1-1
TGTGCCAGCAGCCCGGTCAGGGGGCGCCGCACTGAAGCTTTCTTT
CASSPVRGRRTEAFF
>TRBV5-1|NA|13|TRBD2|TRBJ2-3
TGCGCCAGCAGCTTTCTAGCGGCAGATACGCAGTATTTT
CASSFLAADTQYF
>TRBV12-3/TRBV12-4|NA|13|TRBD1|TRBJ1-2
TGTGCCAGCAGTTTAGGACAGGGTGGTGGCTACACCTTC
CASSLGQGGGYTF
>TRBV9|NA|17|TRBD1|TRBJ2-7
TGTGCCAGCAGCGTAGGACAGGGGGGTCTTTGGTCCTACGAACAGTACTTC
CASSVGQGGLWSYEQYF
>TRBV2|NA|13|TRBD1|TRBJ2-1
TGTGCCAGCAGGATGCCAGGGGGCAATGAGCAGTTCTTC
CASRMPGGNEQFF
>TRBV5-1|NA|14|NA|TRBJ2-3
TGCGCCAGCAGCCTAACAGGGAGCGCAGATACGCAGTATTTT
CASSLTGSADTQYF
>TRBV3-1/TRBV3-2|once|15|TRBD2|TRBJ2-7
TGTGCCAGCAGCCGGGGACTAGCGGGCTCCTACGAGCAGTACTTC
CASSRGLAGSYEQYF
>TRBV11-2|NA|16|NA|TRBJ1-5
TGTGCCAGCAGCTTAGGGACAACCTATAGCAATCAGCCCCAGCATTTT
CASSLGTTYSNQPQHF
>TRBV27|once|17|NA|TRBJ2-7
TGTGCCAGCAGACGTTACGGAGGACAGAGGGGCTCCTACGAGCAGTACTTC
CASRRYGGQRGSYEQYF
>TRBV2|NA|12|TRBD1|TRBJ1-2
TGTGCCAGCTTGAACAGGGGCTATGGCTACACCTTC
CASLNRGYGYTF
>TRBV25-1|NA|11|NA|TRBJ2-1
TGTGCCAGCAGTCCCGGGGTTGAGCAGTTCTTC
CASSPGVEQFF
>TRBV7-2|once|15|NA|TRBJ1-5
TGTGCCAGCAGTCGTGGTGACAGCAACAATCAGCCCCAGCATTTT
CASSRGDSNNQPQHF
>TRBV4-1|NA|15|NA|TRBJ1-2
TGCGCCAGCAGCCAGGCAGACGACAGATTCTATGGCTACACCTTC
CASSQADDRFYGYTF
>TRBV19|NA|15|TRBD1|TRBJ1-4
TGTGCCAGTCGCTGGACAGGGGAGACTAATGAAAAACTGTTTTTT
CASRWTGETNEKLFF
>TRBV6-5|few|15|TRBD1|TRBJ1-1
TGTGCCAGCAGACCGGGACAGGGGTTGGCCACTGAAGCTTTCTTT
CASRPGQGLATEAFF
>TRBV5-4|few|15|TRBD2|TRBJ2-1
TGTGCCAGCAGCCTCCTAGCGGTGGGGGTCAATGAGCAGTTCTTC
CASSLLAVGVNEQFF
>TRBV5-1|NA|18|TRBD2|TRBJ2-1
TGCGCCAGCAGCTTGGCGGTGACTAGCGGGGGGGTTTACAATGAGCAGTTCTTC
CASSLAVTSGGVYNEQFF
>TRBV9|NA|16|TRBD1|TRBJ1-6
TGTGCCAGCAGCATCCAGGACAGGGGCTATAATTCACCCCTCCACTTT
CASSIQDRGYNSPLHF
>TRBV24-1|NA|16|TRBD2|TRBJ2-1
TGTGCCACCAGTGATTTCAGCGGGAGGGGGGGGAATGAGCAGTTCTTC
CATSDFSGRGGNEQFF
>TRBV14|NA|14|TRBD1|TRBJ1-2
TGTGCCAGCAGCCCTATGGGGGACAGCCTTGGCTACACCTTC
CASSPMGDSLGYTF
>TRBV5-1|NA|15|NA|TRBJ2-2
TGCGCCAGCAGCTTGGTACAGTCGAACACCGGGGAGCTGTTTTTT
CASSLVQSNTGELFF
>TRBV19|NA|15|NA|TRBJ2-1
TGTGCCAGTAGTATCCTGAGTAAAGGGGCTAATGAGCAGTTCTTC
CASSILSKGANEQFF
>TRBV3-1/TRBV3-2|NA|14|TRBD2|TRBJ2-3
TGTGCCAGCAGCTACCTAGCGGGAGATCGAGCGCAGTATTTT
CASSYLAGDRAQYF
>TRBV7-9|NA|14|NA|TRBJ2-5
TGTGCCAGCAGCCAGACGACAGAAGAGGAGACCCAGTACTTC
CASSQTTEEETQYF
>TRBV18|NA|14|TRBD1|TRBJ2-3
TGTGCCAGCTCACCGGTGACAGGGGTGGATACGCAGTATTTT
CASSPVTGVDTQYF
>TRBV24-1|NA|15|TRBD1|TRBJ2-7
TGTGCCACCAGTGATTTAATTGGGACAGGGGACGAGCAGTACTTC
CATSDLIGTGDEQYF
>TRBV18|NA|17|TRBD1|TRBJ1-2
TGTGCCAGCTCACCATCAACGGGACAGGCTTCATGGTATGGCTACACCTTC
CASSPSTGQASWYGYTF
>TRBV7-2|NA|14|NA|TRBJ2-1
TGTGCCAGCAGCTTAAGTCGGGAGCCCAATGAGCAGTTCTTC
CASSLSREPNEQFF
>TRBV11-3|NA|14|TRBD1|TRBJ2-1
TGTGCCAGCAGCCTAAACTGGGACAGACATGAGCAGTTCTTC
CASSLNWDRHEQFF
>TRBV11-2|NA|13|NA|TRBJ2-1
TGTGCCAGCAGCTCCCGACTAGACGATGAGCAGTTCTTC
CASSSRLDDEQFF
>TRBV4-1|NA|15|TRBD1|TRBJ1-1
TGCGCCAGCAGCCAGGGACAGGGTGAGGACACTGAAGCTTTCTTT
CASSQGQGEDTEAFF
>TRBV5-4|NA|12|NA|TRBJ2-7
TGTGCCAGCAGCTTGGCAGGGTCCGAGCAGTACTTC
CASSLAGSEQYF
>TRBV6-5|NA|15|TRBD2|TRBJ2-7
TGTGCCAGCAGTTACTCGGGGGGGAATAACTACGAGCAGTACTTC
CASSYSGGNNYEQYF
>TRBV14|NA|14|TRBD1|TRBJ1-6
TGTGCCAGCGACACAGGGGGCATGAATTCACCCCTCCACTTT
CASDTGGMNSPLHF
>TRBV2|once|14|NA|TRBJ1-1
TGTGCCAGCAGTGTGGACAGAAGAAACACTGAAGCTTTCTTT
CASSVDRRNTEAFF
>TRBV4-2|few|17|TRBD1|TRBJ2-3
TGTGCCAGCAGCCAAGAACCACCGGGACAGGGGACGGATACGCAGTATTTT
CASSQEPPGQGTDTQYF
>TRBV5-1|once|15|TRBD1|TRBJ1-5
TGCGCCAGCAGGGAGGGCACAGGGGACGAACAGCCCCAGCATTTT
CASREGTGDEQPQHF
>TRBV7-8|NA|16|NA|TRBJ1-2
TGTGCCAGCAGCCCAACGACAGGCCAATCTAACTATGGCTACACCTTC
CASSPTTGQSNYGYTF
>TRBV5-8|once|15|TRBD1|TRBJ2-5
TGTGCCAGCAGCTTGGTTGAAGGGGGCACTGAGACCCAGTACTTC
CASSLVEGGTETQYF
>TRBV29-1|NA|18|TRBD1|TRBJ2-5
TGCTGCGTTCAACCCCCACGACTCGGGACAGGGGATTTAGAGACCCAGTACTTC
CCVQPPRLGTGDLETQYF
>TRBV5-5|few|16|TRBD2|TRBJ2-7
TGTGCCAGCAGCTTGGGGCTAGCGGGAGGATCGTACGAGCAGTACTTC
CASSLGLAGGSYEQYF
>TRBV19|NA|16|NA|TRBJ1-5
TGTGCCAGTAGTATACTACAGGGTACAAGCAATCAGCCCCAGCATTTT
CASSILQGTSNQPQHF
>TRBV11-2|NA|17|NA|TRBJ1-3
TGTGCCAGCAGCTACCAACCGGGGGAGGGCTCTGGAAACACCATATATTTT
CASSYQPGEGSGNTIYF
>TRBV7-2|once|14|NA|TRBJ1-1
TGTGCCAGCAGCCAGGGGCGGAGGAACACTGAAGCTTTCTTT
CASSQGRRNTEAFF
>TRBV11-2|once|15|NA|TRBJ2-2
TGTGCCAGCAGCCTTCAGCTCGGGACATCCGGGGAGCTGTTTTTT
CASSLQLGTSGELFF
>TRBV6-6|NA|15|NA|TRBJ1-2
TGTGCCAGCAGTTACTCCCCCCAGGGAGGGTACGGCTACACCTTC
CASSYSPQGGYGYTF
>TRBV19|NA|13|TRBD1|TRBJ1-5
TGTGCCAGTGACAGGGGGAGAGGTCAGCCCCAGCATTTT
CASDRGRGQPQHF
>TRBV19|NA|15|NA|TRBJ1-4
TGTGCCAGTAGTATAAATGAGGCGTCTGATGAAAAACTGTTTTTT
CASSINEASDEKLFF
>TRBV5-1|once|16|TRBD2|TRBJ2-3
TGCGCCAGCAGCTTTGGCCCTACCGGGACTAGCGATACGCAGTATTTT
CASSFGPTGTSDTQYF
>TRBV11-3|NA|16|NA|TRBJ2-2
TGTGCCAGCAGCACCTCACAGGGATGGGACACCGGGGAGCTGTTTTTT
CASSTSQGWDTGELFF
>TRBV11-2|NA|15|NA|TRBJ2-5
TGTGCCAGCAGCCTGGTTGGGGCCCGTAGCGAGACCCAGTACTTC
CASSLVGARSETQYF
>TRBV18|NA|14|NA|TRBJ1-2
TGTGCCAGCTCACGCGGGGCAGGGAATGGTGGCTACACCTTC
CASSRGAGNGGYTF